Listed below are T cell receptor beta chains from one sample, sequenced in a study of blood T cell repertoires in COVID-19. The table came from immunoSEQ multiplex PCR; TCRdb's copy has only in-frame clones and leaves some out. The table includes 200,000 to 250,000 clones, over 75% detected once. Sequenced input: peripheral blood. Every receptor here comes from a human donor in a cohort sampled during active COVID-19. The CDR3 runs from the conserved cysteine through the conserved F or W. The D gene is left open where the match is weak. Not every row has a clone size; where given, it reads once, few, many or a size class.

abundance: -; j_gene: TRBJ2-7; v_gene: TRBV15; d_gene: -; CDR3nt: TGTGCCACCAGCAGAGAAAATCGGGTAATTCCCTACGAGCAGTACTTC; CDR3aa: CATSRENRVIPYEQYF
abundance: -; j_gene: TRBJ2-7; v_gene: TRBV6-5; d_gene: TRBD2; CDR3nt: TGTGCCAGCAGTTTAACTAGCGGGGCACCCTACGAGCAGTACTTC; CDR3aa: CASSLTSGAPYEQYF
abundance: -; j_gene: TRBJ2-3; v_gene: TRBV7-6; d_gene: TRBD2; CDR3nt: TGTGCCAGCAGCCTACGACTAGCGGGAGGCTCTAGCACAGATACGCAGTATTTT; CDR3aa: CASSLRLAGGSSTDTQYF
abundance: -; j_gene: TRBJ1-1; v_gene: TRBV27; d_gene: TRBD1; CDR3nt: TGTGCCAGCAGTCCGACAGGGCTTTCGGAAACTGAAGCTTTCTTT; CDR3aa: CASSPTGLSETEAFF
abundance: -; j_gene: TRBJ1-1; v_gene: TRBV28; d_gene: -; CDR3nt: TGTGCCAGCAACTGGGCACGAGAAAAAGCTTTCTTT; CDR3aa: CASNWAREKAFF
abundance: -; j_gene: TRBJ2-7; v_gene: TRBV27; d_gene: TRBD1; CDR3nt: TGTGCCAGCAGTTCGGACAGGGGGCTGTTTAGGCACGAGCAGTACTTC; CDR3aa: CASSSDRGLFRHEQYF
abundance: -; j_gene: TRBJ2-5; v_gene: TRBV11-2; d_gene: -; CDR3nt: TGTGCCAGCAGCTTAGCGGGAGTAGGAGAGACCCAGTACTTC; CDR3aa: CASSLAGVGETQYF
abundance: -; j_gene: TRBJ2-7; v_gene: TRBV10-3; d_gene: -; CDR3nt: TGTGCCATCAGTGAGTCGAGGCGGTCCAGCTCCTACGAGCAGTACTTC; CDR3aa: CAISESRRSSSYEQYF
abundance: -; j_gene: TRBJ1-1; v_gene: TRBV7-8; d_gene: TRBD1; CDR3nt: TGTGCCAGCAGCCGGACAGGGGGTTACACTGAAGCTTTCTTT; CDR3aa: CASSRTGGYTEAFF
abundance: -; j_gene: TRBJ1-3; v_gene: TRBV10-3; d_gene: TRBD1; CDR3nt: TGTGCCATCTCCGGGACAGGTGTTGGAAACACCATATATTTT; CDR3aa: CAISGTGVGNTIYF
abundance: once; j_gene: TRBJ2-1; v_gene: TRBV28; d_gene: TRBD1; CDR3nt: TGTGCCAGCAGTTTCCCGGGGACAGGGTACGGTGAGCAGTTCTTC; CDR3aa: CASSFPGTGYGEQFF
abundance: -; j_gene: TRBJ2-7; v_gene: TRBV28; d_gene: TRBD1; CDR3nt: TGTGCCAGCAGGGAACCGGGACAGGGTGGTTACGAGCAGTACTTC; CDR3aa: CASREPGQGGYEQYF
abundance: -; j_gene: TRBJ2-5; v_gene: TRBV19; d_gene: -; CDR3nt: TGTGCCAGACCGACATTCTCAAGGCGCCAAGAGACCCAGTACTTC; CDR3aa: CARPTFSRRQETQYF
abundance: -; j_gene: TRBJ2-7; v_gene: TRBV18; d_gene: TRBD1; CDR3nt: TGTGCCAGCTCACCCCTCGGGGGACAGGGCTACGAGCAGTACTTC; CDR3aa: CASSPLGGQGYEQYF
abundance: -; j_gene: TRBJ1-5; v_gene: TRBV6-6; d_gene: TRBD1; CDR3nt: TGTGCCAGCACCTATACAGGGGGCAATCAGCCCCAGCATTTT; CDR3aa: CASTYTGGNQPQHF
abundance: -; j_gene: TRBJ1-2; v_gene: TRBV5-1; d_gene: -; CDR3nt: TGCGCCAGCAGCTTGGAAGGGGGAACAGCGGTGAAGATCTATGGCTACACCTTC; CDR3aa: CASSLEGGTAVKIYGYTF
abundance: -; j_gene: TRBJ2-7; v_gene: TRBV6-6; d_gene: -; CDR3nt: TGTGCCAGCAGCCGATCCGGGACTGGAGGAGCCTACGAGCAGTACTTC; CDR3aa: CASSRSGTGGAYEQYF
abundance: -; j_gene: TRBJ2-1; v_gene: TRBV2; d_gene: -; CDR3nt: TGTGCCAGCAGCCCAGCGCTCGGCAATGAGCAGTTCTTC; CDR3aa: CASSPALGNEQFF
abundance: -; j_gene: TRBJ1-2; v_gene: TRBV7-8; d_gene: -; CDR3nt: TGTGCCAGCAGCTTAGTAGTTTCCGGGACACAATATGGCTACACCTTC; CDR3aa: CASSLVVSGTQYGYTF
abundance: -; j_gene: TRBJ2-7; v_gene: TRBV28; d_gene: TRBD2; CDR3nt: TGTGCCAGCAGTTTGAGCCTAGCGGGAGGAGAACTATACGAGCAGTACTTC; CDR3aa: CASSLSLAGGELYEQYF
abundance: few; j_gene: TRBJ1-2; v_gene: TRBV7-2; d_gene: TRBD1; CDR3nt: TGTGCCAGCAGCTTGGGACAGGGCGGCTATGGCTACACCTTC; CDR3aa: CASSLGQGGYGYTF
abundance: -; j_gene: TRBJ2-7; v_gene: TRBV30; d_gene: TRBD2; CDR3nt: TGTGCCTGGAGTGGCCACACAGCGGGGGCCTACGAGCAGTACTTC; CDR3aa: CAWSGHTAGAYEQYF
abundance: -; j_gene: TRBJ2-6; v_gene: TRBV6-5; d_gene: TRBD2; CDR3nt: TGTGCCAGCAGTTCTCCGGGGGGGTATGGGGCCAACGTCCTGACTTTC; CDR3aa: CASSSPGGYGANVLTF
abundance: -; j_gene: TRBJ1-4; v_gene: TRBV6-5; d_gene: -; CDR3nt: TGTGCCAGCAGGACGGGGGGAGTAGGTGAAAAACTGTTTTTT; CDR3aa: CASRTGGVGEKLFF
abundance: -; j_gene: TRBJ2-1; v_gene: TRBV12-5; d_gene: TRBD2; CDR3nt: TGTGCTAGTGGTTCGGGGACTACCCTACGGTCCGATGAGCAGTTCTTC; CDR3aa: CASGSGTTLRSDEQFF
abundance: once; j_gene: TRBJ1-2; v_gene: TRBV28; d_gene: -; CDR3nt: TGTGCCAGCAGTCCAGGGTCCCCTAGTTATGGCTACACCTTC; CDR3aa: CASSPGSPSYGYTF
abundance: -; j_gene: TRBJ2-7; v_gene: TRBV28; d_gene: -; CDR3nt: TGTGCCAGCAGTGCGGGCCAACTCGAGCAGTACTTC; CDR3aa: CASSAGQLEQYF
abundance: -; j_gene: TRBJ1-5; v_gene: TRBV4-2; d_gene: TRBD1; CDR3nt: TGTGCCAGCAGCCAAGACTCCGGACAGGGGGGATATCAGCCCCAGCATTTT; CDR3aa: CASSQDSGQGGYQPQHF
abundance: -; j_gene: TRBJ2-3; v_gene: TRBV6-2/TRBV6-3; d_gene: TRBD2; CDR3nt: TGTGCCAGCAGTTCCCTAGCGGGAGAGACAGATACGCAGTATTTT; CDR3aa: CASSSLAGETDTQYF
abundance: -; j_gene: TRBJ1-1; v_gene: TRBV6-5; d_gene: TRBD1; CDR3nt: TGTGCCAGCAGCTTTGGACAGGGGAACACTGAAGCTTTCTTT; CDR3aa: CASSFGQGNTEAFF
abundance: -; j_gene: TRBJ2-7; v_gene: TRBV30; d_gene: TRBD1; CDR3nt: TGTGCCTGGAGTCGACAGGGGCCTTACGAGCAGTACTTC; CDR3aa: CAWSRQGPYEQYF
abundance: -; j_gene: TRBJ2-7; v_gene: TRBV5-4; d_gene: TRBD1; CDR3nt: TGTGCCAGCAGGCCAGGCGGGACAGGGTTTCCCTACGAGCAGTACTTC; CDR3aa: CASRPGGTGFPYEQYF
abundance: few; j_gene: TRBJ2-7; v_gene: TRBV6-5; d_gene: -; CDR3nt: TGTGCCAGCAGTAGCCCAGGCAGAACCTACGAGCAGTACTTC; CDR3aa: CASSSPGRTYEQYF
abundance: -; j_gene: TRBJ1-5; v_gene: TRBV28; d_gene: -; CDR3nt: TGTGCCAGCACCCTCGTCAGGCCCGAAGGGCCCCAGCATTTT; CDR3aa: CASTLVRPEGPQHF
abundance: -; j_gene: TRBJ1-5; v_gene: TRBV11-2; d_gene: -; CDR3nt: TGTGCCAGCAGCTTAGTTGCGGGTCACAATCAGCCCCAGCATTTT; CDR3aa: CASSLVAGHNQPQHF
abundance: -; j_gene: TRBJ2-2; v_gene: TRBV12-5; d_gene: TRBD1; CDR3nt: TGTGCTAGTGGCCGGACAGGGAAGGACACCGGGGAGCTGTTTTTT; CDR3aa: CASGRTGKDTGELFF
abundance: -; j_gene: TRBJ1-6; v_gene: TRBV5-1; d_gene: TRBD1; CDR3nt: TGCGCCAGCAGCCGGTTGGGGACAGCTTCACCCCTCCACTTT; CDR3aa: CASSRLGTASPLHF
abundance: few; j_gene: TRBJ1-6; v_gene: TRBV25-1; d_gene: -; CDR3nt: TGTGCCAGCAGTGCCCCAGGGACCGGGCTGTCGGGGGTCCACTTT; CDR3aa: CASSAPGTGLSGVHF
abundance: -; j_gene: TRBJ2-7; v_gene: TRBV2; d_gene: -; CDR3nt: TGTGCCAGCAGTGAGGTAGCGGTCGCCTACGAGCAGTACTTC; CDR3aa: CASSEVAVAYEQYF
abundance: -; j_gene: TRBJ1-2; v_gene: TRBV19; d_gene: -; CDR3nt: TGTGCCAGTAGTAGGGAGTTATACTATGGCTACACCTTC; CDR3aa: CASSRELYYGYTF
abundance: -; j_gene: TRBJ2-3; v_gene: TRBV7-9; d_gene: TRBD2; CDR3nt: TGTGCCAGCAGCCGAGGGGGGACTAGCGGGAGGACAGATACGCAGTATTTT; CDR3aa: CASSRGGTSGRTDTQYF
abundance: -; j_gene: TRBJ1-4; v_gene: TRBV5-4; d_gene: -; CDR3nt: TGTGCCAGCAGCTTGGGAGGGTCAACTAATGAAAAACTGTTTTTT; CDR3aa: CASSLGGSTNEKLFF
abundance: -; j_gene: TRBJ2-3; v_gene: TRBV21-1; d_gene: -; CDR3nt: TGTGCCAGCTGCCGGGACAGGGCCAGGGATACGCAGTATTTT; CDR3aa: CASCRDRARDTQYF
abundance: -; j_gene: TRBJ1-1; v_gene: TRBV5-4; d_gene: -; CDR3nt: TGTGCCAGCAGCCCGGACATGAACACTGAAGCTTTCTTT; CDR3aa: CASSPDMNTEAFF
abundance: -; j_gene: TRBJ1-2; v_gene: TRBV5-1; d_gene: TRBD1; CDR3nt: TGCGCCAGCAGCTGGGGACAGGGTAGGATAGATGGCTACACCTTC; CDR3aa: CASSWGQGRIDGYTF
abundance: -; j_gene: TRBJ1-5; v_gene: TRBV4-1; d_gene: -; CDR3nt: TGCGCCAGCAGCCAAGACGGGAAAAGCAATCAGCCCCAGCATTTT; CDR3aa: CASSQDGKSNQPQHF
abundance: -; j_gene: TRBJ2-3; v_gene: TRBV28; d_gene: -; CDR3nt: TGTGCCAGCAGTTTCCCTGGGGAGCTCACAGATACGCAGTATTTT; CDR3aa: CASSFPGELTDTQYF
abundance: few; j_gene: TRBJ2-7; v_gene: TRBV4-3; d_gene: TRBD2; CDR3nt: TGCGCCAGCAGCCAAGCGGCGGGAGGGCCTTACGAGCAGTACTTC; CDR3aa: CASSQAAGGPYEQYF